This is a list of T cell receptor beta chains from one sample in a study of regulatory T cells in long-lasting Graves disease. TCRdb itself ran the multiplex PCR reads through MiXCR, one entry per CDR3 protein. The sample carries more than 300,000 distinct CDR3 sequences, 15% recorded once. The input for sequencing was peripheral blood mononuclear cells (PBMCs), taken at new diagnosis, from a patient treated with antithyroid drugs. These receptors were collected from a female donor with Graves disease. Each CDR3 is given with its conserved first and last residue. A D gene is named only where the DNA matches it firmly. A clone size is listed for some rows: how often the clone was seen (once, few, many), or a class if it is expanded.

v_gene: TRBV13
abundance: many
j_gene: TRBJ2-3
d_gene: TRBD1
CDR3aa: CASSLSYKWTGQADTQYF
CDR3nt: TGTGCCAGCAGCCTCTCCTATAAATGGACAGGGCAGGCAGATACGCAGTATTTT

v_gene: TRBV9
abundance: few
j_gene: TRBJ2-3
d_gene: .
CDR3aa: CASSAGFSTDTQYF
CDR3nt: TGTGCCAGCAGCGCAGGTTTCAGCACAGATACGCAGTATTTT

v_gene: TRBV13
abundance: few
j_gene: TRBJ2-5
d_gene: .
CDR3aa: CASSLQGNKETQYF
CDR3nt: TGTGCCAGCAGCTTACAAGGGAACAAGGAGACCCAGTACTTC

v_gene: TRBV6-1
abundance: .
j_gene: TRBJ2-1
d_gene: .
CDR3aa: CASSEVMGSVYNEQFF
CDR3nt: TGTGCCAGCAGTGAAGTAATGGGGTCGGTCTACAATGAGCAGTTCTTC

v_gene: TRBV29-1
abundance: .
j_gene: TRBJ1-3
d_gene: TRBD1
CDR3aa: CSAKTRGRPDSGNTIYF
CDR3nt: TGCAGCGCCAAAACAAGGGGGCGCCCGGACTCTGGAAACACCATATATTTT

v_gene: TRBV28
abundance: once
j_gene: TRBJ2-1
d_gene: TRBD1
CDR3aa: CASRPRGTGKYNEQFF
CDR3nt: TGTGCCAGCAGACCCCGGGGGACAGGGAAATACAATGAGCAGTTCTTC

v_gene: TRBV28
abundance: many
j_gene: TRBJ2-1
d_gene: .
CDR3aa: CASSLMGERDNEQFF
CDR3nt: TGTGCCAGCAGTTTAATGGGGGAGCGGGACAATGAGCAGTTCTTC

v_gene: TRBV5-1
abundance: many
j_gene: TRBJ1-1
d_gene: TRBD1
CDR3aa: CASSFGTVGGNTEAFF
CDR3nt: TGCGCCAGCAGCTTCGGGACAGTGGGGGGGAACACTGAAGCTTTCTTT

v_gene: TRBV28
abundance: .
j_gene: TRBJ1-4
d_gene: .
CDR3aa: CASRTEGGAATNGKLFF
CDR3nt: TGTGCCAGCCGAACGGAGGGAGGGGCGGCAACTAATGGAAAACTGTTTTTT

v_gene: TRBV12-3/TRBV12-4
abundance: few
j_gene: TRBJ2-1
d_gene: .
CDR3aa: CASSFGGKPYNEQFF
CDR3nt: TGTGCCAGCAGTTTCGGTGGCAAGCCCTACAATGAGCAGTTCTTC

v_gene: TRBV28
abundance: .
j_gene: TRBJ2-7
d_gene: .
CDR3aa: CASSLSVTGAYEQYF
CDR3nt: TGTGCCAGCAGTTTATCGGTGACCGGGGCCTACGAGCAGTACTTC

v_gene: TRBV5-1
abundance: many
j_gene: TRBJ1-2
d_gene: .
CDR3aa: CASSPWRSHYGYTF
CDR3nt: TGCGCCAGCAGCCCGTGGAGAAGTCACTATGGCTACACCTTC

v_gene: TRBV5-5
abundance: many
j_gene: TRBJ2-1
d_gene: .
CDR3aa: CASSSSRGAGNEQFF
CDR3nt: TGTGCCAGCAGCTCGTCGAGGGGCGCTGGGAATGAGCAGTTCTTC

v_gene: TRBV20-1
abundance: many
j_gene: TRBJ1-1
d_gene: .
CDR3aa: CSATQDWSEAFF
CDR3nt: TGCAGTGCTACCCAGGACTGGTCAGAAGCTTTCTTT

v_gene: TRBV7-8
abundance: .
j_gene: TRBJ2-7
d_gene: .
CDR3aa: CASSSTVYEQYF
CDR3nt: TGTGCCAGCAGCTCGACAGTTTACGAGCAGTACTTC

v_gene: TRBV6-1
abundance: many
j_gene: TRBJ1-1
d_gene: .
CDR3aa: CASRKEAGGLEAFF
CDR3nt: TGTGCCAGCAGGAAAGAGGCGGGGGGACTTGAAGCTTTCTTT

v_gene: TRBV7-2
abundance: few
j_gene: TRBJ2-1
d_gene: TRBD2
CDR3aa: CASSIGGGNEQFF
CDR3nt: TGTGCCAGCAGCATCGGGGGGGGAAATGAGCAGTTCTTC

v_gene: TRBV6-4
abundance: few
j_gene: TRBJ1-3
d_gene: .
CDR3aa: CASSYGRFSGNTIYF
CDR3nt: TGTGCCAGCAGTTATGGCCGATTCTCTGGAAACACCATATATTTT

v_gene: TRBV30
abundance: many
j_gene: TRBJ1-2
d_gene: .
CDR3aa: CAWSPGFDYGYTF
CDR3nt: TGTGCCTGGAGCCCGGGCTTCGACTATGGCTACACCTTC

v_gene: TRBV12-3/TRBV12-4
abundance: many
j_gene: TRBJ2-5
d_gene: .
CDR3aa: CASSSVGWAGRQETQYF
CDR3nt: TGTGCCAGCAGCTCTGTGGGTTGGGCAGGTCGGCAAGAGACCCAGTACTTC

v_gene: TRBV12-3/TRBV12-4
abundance: many
j_gene: TRBJ2-1
d_gene: .
CDR3aa: CASSLSAGFGNEQFF
CDR3nt: TGTGCCAGCAGTTTGAGTGCGGGATTCGGCAATGAGCAGTTCTTC

v_gene: TRBV2
abundance: once
j_gene: TRBJ2-7
d_gene: TRBD1
CDR3aa: CASSDIRDSSYEQYF
CDR3nt: TGTGCCAGCAGTGACATCCGGGACAGCTCCTACGAGCAGTACTTC

v_gene: TRBV5-1
abundance: few
j_gene: TRBJ2-3
d_gene: .
CDR3aa: CASSLKVGAGDTQYF
CDR3nt: TGCGCCAGCAGCTTAAAGGTGGGGGCCGGGGATACGCAGTATTTT

v_gene: TRBV27
abundance: many
j_gene: TRBJ2-7
d_gene: TRBD2
CDR3aa: CASSSPPHSGRAPNVFEQYF
CDR3nt: TGTGCCAGCAGTTCCCCTCCACATAGCGGGAGGGCGCCGAACGTCTTCGAGCAGTACTTC

v_gene: TRBV7-8
abundance: many
j_gene: TRBJ1-5
d_gene: .
CDR3aa: CASSPLPRDQPQHF
CDR3nt: TGTGCCAGCAGCCCCCTTCCCAGGGATCAGCCCCAGCATTTT

v_gene: TRBV28
abundance: many
j_gene: TRBJ1-6
d_gene: .
CDR3aa: CASTQEGGINSPLHF
CDR3nt: TGTGCCAGCACCCAGGAGGGAGGGATCAATTCACCCCTCCACTTT

v_gene: TRBV20-1
abundance: .
j_gene: TRBJ2-5
d_gene: TRBD2
CDR3aa: CSARDQAGLAGGDQETQYF
CDR3nt: TGCAGTGCTAGAGATCAGGCCGGACTAGCGGGAGGGGACCAAGAGACCCAGTACTTC

v_gene: TRBV4-1
abundance: many
j_gene: TRBJ1-2
d_gene: TRBD1
CDR3aa: CASSQKPGQISDGYTF
CDR3nt: TGCGCCAGCAGCCAAAAACCGGGACAGATATCTGATGGCTACACCTTC

v_gene: TRBV7-2
abundance: few
j_gene: TRBJ1-5
d_gene: TRBD1
CDR3aa: CASSLFSPRQGYQPQHF
CDR3nt: TGTGCCAGCAGCTTATTTTCCCCACGACAGGGGTATCAGCCCCAGCATTTT

v_gene: TRBV3-1
abundance: many
j_gene: TRBJ2-5
d_gene: .
CDR3aa: CASSQRSETQYF
CDR3nt: TGTGCCAGCAGCCAAAGGTCGGAGACCCAGTACTTC

v_gene: TRBV28
abundance: .
j_gene: TRBJ2-2
d_gene: .
CDR3aa: CASSLAGMPGELFF
CDR3nt: TGTGCCAGCAGTTTAGCCGGTATGCCCGGGGAGCTGTTTTTT

v_gene: TRBV4-1
abundance: many
j_gene: TRBJ2-1
d_gene: TRBD1
CDR3aa: CASSGFTPGQGSNEQFF
CDR3nt: TGCGCCAGCAGCGGATTTACCCCGGGACAGGGGAGTAATGAGCAGTTCTTC

v_gene: TRBV20-1
abundance: many
j_gene: TRBJ2-3
d_gene: .
CDR3aa: CSVSRLLQFQDTQYF
CDR3nt: TGCAGTGTTTCCCGACTATTACAGTTCCAGGATACGCAGTATTTT

v_gene: TRBV18
abundance: many
j_gene: TRBJ1-4
d_gene: .
CDR3aa: CASSPANQHEKLFF
CDR3nt: TGTGCCAGCTCACCGGCCAACCAACATGAAAAACTGTTTTTT

v_gene: TRBV3-1
abundance: many
j_gene: TRBJ2-7
d_gene: .
CDR3aa: CASSQDYYEQYF
CDR3nt: TGTGCCAGCAGCCAAGATTACTACGAGCAGTACTTC

v_gene: TRBV4-2
abundance: .
j_gene: TRBJ1-1
d_gene: .
CDR3aa: CASSSVPRQPNTEAFF
CDR3nt: TGTGCCAGCAGCTCAGTCCCACGGCAGCCGAACACTGAAGCTTTCTTT

v_gene: TRBV4-3
abundance: .
j_gene: TRBJ2-1
d_gene: TRBD2
CDR3aa: CASSQATGTSGRAAFNEQFF
CDR3nt: TGCGCCAGCAGCCAAGCGACCGGGACTAGCGGGAGGGCCGCCTTCAATGAGCAGTTCTTC

v_gene: TRBV20-1
abundance: few
j_gene: TRBJ1-6
d_gene: TRBD1
CDR3aa: CSARVLDRGGDSPLHF
CDR3nt: TGCAGTGCTAGAGTATTGGACAGGGGTGGGGATTCACCCCTCCACTTT

v_gene: TRBV2
abundance: .
j_gene: TRBJ2-7
d_gene: .
CDR3aa: CASSPNLYYEQYF
CDR3nt: TGTGCCAGCAGCCCCAACCTGTACTACGAGCAGTACTTC

v_gene: TRBV7-2
abundance: many
j_gene: TRBJ2-3
d_gene: .
CDR3aa: CASSTRTDTQYF
CDR3nt: TGTGCCAGCAGCACCCGAACAGATACGCAGTATTTT

v_gene: TRBV12-3/TRBV12-4
abundance: many
j_gene: TRBJ1-5
d_gene: .
CDR3aa: CASSLEELAIQPQHF
CDR3nt: TGTGCCAGCAGTTTAGAAGAGTTAGCGATTCAGCCCCAGCATTTT

v_gene: TRBV12-3/TRBV12-4
abundance: many
j_gene: TRBJ1-2
d_gene: TRBD1
CDR3aa: CASSFRDSQGYTF
CDR3nt: TGTGCCAGCAGTTTTCGGGACAGTCAGGGCTACACCTTC

v_gene: TRBV19
abundance: .
j_gene: TRBJ1-2
d_gene: TRBD1
CDR3aa: CASNHRGNGYTF
CDR3nt: TGTGCCAGTAACCACAGGGGGAATGGCTACACCTTC

v_gene: TRBV18
abundance: few
j_gene: TRBJ1-1
d_gene: .
CDR3aa: CASSLRRVSNTEAFF
CDR3nt: TGTGCCAGCTCACTACGTCGAGTCAGCAACACTGAAGCTTTCTTT

v_gene: TRBV6-2/TRBV6-3
abundance: many
j_gene: TRBJ1-5
d_gene: .
CDR3aa: CASSSNGNSNQPQHF
CDR3nt: TGTGCCAGCAGTTCCAACGGAAATAGCAATCAGCCCCAGCATTTT

v_gene: TRBV2
abundance: many
j_gene: TRBJ1-1
d_gene: .
CDR3aa: CASSVRGGDGTEAFF
CDR3nt: TGTGCCAGCAGTGTCAGGGGAGGGGACGGCACTGAAGCTTTCTTT

v_gene: TRBV29-1
abundance: many
j_gene: TRBJ2-3
d_gene: .
CDR3aa: CSVEEGNTQYF
CDR3nt: TGCAGCGTTGAAGAAGGGAATACGCAGTATTTT

v_gene: TRBV11-2
abundance: many
j_gene: TRBJ1-5
d_gene: .
CDR3aa: CASSLTQGNQPQHF
CDR3nt: TGTGCCAGCAGCTTAACCCAGGGCAATCAGCCCCAGCATTTT

v_gene: TRBV12-3/TRBV12-4
abundance: many
j_gene: TRBJ2-1
d_gene: TRBD2
CDR3aa: CASSLVPSGGSDEQFF
CDR3nt: TGTGCCAGCAGTTTAGTCCCTAGCGGGGGATCCGATGAGCAGTTCTTC

v_gene: TRBV7-2
abundance: few
j_gene: TRBJ2-1
d_gene: TRBD2
CDR3aa: CACSPEPPGLAGVGEQFF
CDR3nt: TGTGCCTGCAGCCCGGAGCCACCGGGACTAGCGGGAGTTGGTGAGCAGTTCTTC